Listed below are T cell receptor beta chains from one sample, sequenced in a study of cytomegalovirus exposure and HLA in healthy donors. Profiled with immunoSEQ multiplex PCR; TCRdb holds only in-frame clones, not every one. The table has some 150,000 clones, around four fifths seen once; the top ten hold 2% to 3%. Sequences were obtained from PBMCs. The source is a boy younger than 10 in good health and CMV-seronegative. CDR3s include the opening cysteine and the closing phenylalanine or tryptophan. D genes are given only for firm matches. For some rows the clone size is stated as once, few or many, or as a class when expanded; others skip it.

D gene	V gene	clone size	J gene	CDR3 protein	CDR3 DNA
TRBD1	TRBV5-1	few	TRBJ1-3	CASSSVSGGGNTIYF	TGCGCCAGCAGTTCCGTATCAGGGGGTGGAAACACCATATATTTT
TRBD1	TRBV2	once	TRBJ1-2	CASSITGGADGYTF	TGTGCCAGCAGCATTACAGGGGGCGCGGATGGCTACACCTTC
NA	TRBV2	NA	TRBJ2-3	CASSGLGGSGTDTQYF	TGTGCCAGCAGTGGGTTGGGGGGTTCGGGGACAGATACGCAGTATTTT
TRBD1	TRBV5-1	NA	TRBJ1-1	CASSLGQGSITEAFF	TGCGCCAGCAGCTTGGGACAGGGTTCTATCACTGAAGCTTTCTTT
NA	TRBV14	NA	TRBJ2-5	CASSQWAALKETQYF	TGTGCCAGCAGCCAATGGGCAGCCCTTAAGGAGACCCAGTACTTC
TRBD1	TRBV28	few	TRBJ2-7	CASSAGQGYWQSYEQYF	TGTGCCAGCAGCGCGGGACAGGGATATTGGCAGTCCTACGAGCAGTACTTC
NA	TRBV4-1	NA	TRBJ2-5	CASSRLPVGETQYF	TGCGCCAGCAGCCGCCTGCCTGTCGGGGAGACCCAGTACTTC
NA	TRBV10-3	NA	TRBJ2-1	CAISSKGEGAMDNEQFF	TGTGCCATCAGCTCAAAGGGGGAAGGGGCCATGGACAATGAGCAGTTCTTC
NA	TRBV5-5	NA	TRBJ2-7	CASSLDFSYYEQYF	TGTGCCAGCAGCTTAGACTTCTCCTACTACGAGCAGTACTTC
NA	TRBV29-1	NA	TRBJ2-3	CSAERQITDTQYF	TGCAGCGCCGAGAGACAGATCACAGATACGCAGTATTTT
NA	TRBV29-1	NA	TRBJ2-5	CSVGAQQETQYF	TGCAGCGTTGGTGCCCAGCAAGAGACCCAGTACTTC
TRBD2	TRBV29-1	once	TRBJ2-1	CSAGRANEQFF	TGCAGCGCCGGGAGGGCGAATGAGCAGTTCTTC